This T cell receptor beta chain was observed in a study of post-analysis software for immune sequencing data. On the study more broadly: Progressive-relapsing, secondary progressive and relapsing-remitting multiple sclerosis were among the disease courses included.

This clonotype was seen more than once but under ten times. Its matching antigen is unknown. This CDR3 has 14 residues. CDR1 SQVTM and CDR2 ANQGSEA come from the germline V gene. V lost 4 bases and J lost 5, with 17 bases in between. cDNA libraries for TCR beta contained unique molecular identifiers. Input amounts of about 0.85 to 11 million T cells were used. These gave approximately 500,000 cDNA molecules, so each molecule approximated one T cell. Each CDR3 protein is one row after TCRdb ran MiXCR on the PCR reads. The table lists about 770,000 distinct CDR3 sequences, around 45% of them singletons, with around 4.7% in the top ten. Study-level points and caveats: TRBV5-6, TRBV5-1 and TRBV20-1 were among about 5 TRBV segments more frequent in patients than controls. There was significantly lower normalized Chao1 diversity in multiple sclerosis patients than in controls. By F measure, strong co-clustering occurred among samples prepared in the same batch.

Sequencing used blood. The clonotype comes from a girl aged 10 to 17 with multiple sclerosis. The V call is TRBV29-1, the J call TRBJ1-2; maybe TRBD1 (6 bases). The CDR3 DNA is TGCAGCGTTGTTAGTTCCGCAGGACAGTATGGCTACACCTTC. It codes for CSVVSSAGQYGYTF.